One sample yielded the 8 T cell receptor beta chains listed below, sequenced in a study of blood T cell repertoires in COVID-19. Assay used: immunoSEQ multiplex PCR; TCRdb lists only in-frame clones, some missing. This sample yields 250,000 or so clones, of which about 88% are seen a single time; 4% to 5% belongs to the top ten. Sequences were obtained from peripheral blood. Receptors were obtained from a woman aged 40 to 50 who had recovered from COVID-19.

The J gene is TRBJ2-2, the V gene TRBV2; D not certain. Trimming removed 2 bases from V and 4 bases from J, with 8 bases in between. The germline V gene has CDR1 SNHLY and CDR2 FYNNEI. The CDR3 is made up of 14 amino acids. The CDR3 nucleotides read TGTGCCAGCAGTGAACTCGAGGTCACCGGGGAGCTGTTTTTT. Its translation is CASSELEVTGELFF.

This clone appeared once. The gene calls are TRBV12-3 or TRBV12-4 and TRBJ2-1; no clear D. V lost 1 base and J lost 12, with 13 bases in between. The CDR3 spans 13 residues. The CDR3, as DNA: TGTGCCAGCAGTTTAGAGGTGGATAGCCCGCAGTTCTTC. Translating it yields CASSLEVDSPQFF.

The DNA of the CDR3 is TGTGCCAGCAGTAACGGACAGGGGAAGTTTCAGCCCCAGCATTTT. This sequence encodes CASSNGQGKFQPQHF. The chain links TRBV2 to TRBJ1-5; 9 bases agree with TRBD1. Germline V CDR1 and CDR2: SNHLY, FYNNEI. The V segment lost 5 bases and the J segment 6 bases; nucleotides outside the gene matches: 8. The CDR3 length is 15 residues.

The CDR3 DNA sequence: TGTGCCAGCAGTTTGCTAGCACGAGAGACCCAGTACTTC. Translation gives CASSLLARETQYF. The chain links TRBV28 to TRBJ2-5, with a possible D match to TRBD2 (5 bases). Germline values: CDR1 MDHEN, CDR2 SYDVKM. The V gene lost 3 bases and the J gene lost 4 bases, with 9 bases spanning the gap. The CDR3 contains 13 residues.

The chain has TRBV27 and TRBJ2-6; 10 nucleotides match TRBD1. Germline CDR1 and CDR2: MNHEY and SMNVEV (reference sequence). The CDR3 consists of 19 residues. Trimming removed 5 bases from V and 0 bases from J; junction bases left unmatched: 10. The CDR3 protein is CASSTTGTGAFSGANVLTF. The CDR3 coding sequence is TGTGCCAGCAGTACCACCGGGACAGGGGCTTTCTCTGGGGCCAACGTCCTGACTTTC.

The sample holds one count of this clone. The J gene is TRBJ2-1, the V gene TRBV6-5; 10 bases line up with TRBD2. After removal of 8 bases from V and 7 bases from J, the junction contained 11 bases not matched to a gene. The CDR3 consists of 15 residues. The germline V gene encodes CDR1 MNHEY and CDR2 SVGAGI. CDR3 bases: TGTGCCAGCTCCCGTTCCGGGACTAGCGTTAATGAGCAGTTCTTC. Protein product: CASSRSGTSVNEQFF.

This CDR3 reads CATSRDRRGHNEQFF. The CDR3 nucleotides read TGTGCCACCAGCAGAGATCGGAGGGGGCACAATGAGCAGTTCTTC. J is TRBJ2-1 and V is TRBV15, with D maybe TRBD1 (7 bases). The ends were cut back, 0 bases at V and 5 bases at J, with 11 bases in the middle. Germline values: CDR1 LNHNV, CDR2 YYDKDF (reference sequence). There are 15 residues in the CDR3.

The CDR3 DNA follows: TGTGCCAGCAGACTAGGGACAGAGCTCTATGGCTACACCTTC. Amino acid sequence: CASRLGTELYGYTF. The rearrangement links TRBV28 to TRBJ1-2; 7 bases agree with TRBD1. The CDR3 covers 14 residues. Per the germline V gene, CDR1 is MDHEN and CDR2 is SYDVKM. Trimming removed 6 bases from V and 4 bases from J; junction bases left unmatched: 8.